This TCR beta chain was sequenced in a study of T cells in Graves' hyperthyroidism and ophthalmopathy. TCR beta CDR3 regions were amplified from RNA transcripts. HTBI primers were employed in a first-round RT-PCR of the TCR CDR3. TCRdb re-called the multiplex PCR reads through MiXCR, storing one row per CDR3 protein. The table records around 340,000 distinct CDR3 sequences, over 20% of them present only once. Germline V lookup: CDR1 DFQATT, CDR2 SNEGSKA (reference sequence). Trimming took off 6 bases at V and 5 bases at J, with 11 bases between the two ends. The CDR3 is made up of 12 amino acids. PBMCs were obtained from roughly 10 ml fresh peripheral blood.

This chain uses TRBV20-1 with TRBJ2-1; no firm D call. This receptor was identified in a woman in her 50s with Graves' hyperthyroidism. Sequenced sample: blood. The CDR3 loop reads CSAPEVHNEQFF. Here the CDR3 DNA reads TGCAGTGCCCCAGAGGTCCACAATGAGCAGTTCTTC.